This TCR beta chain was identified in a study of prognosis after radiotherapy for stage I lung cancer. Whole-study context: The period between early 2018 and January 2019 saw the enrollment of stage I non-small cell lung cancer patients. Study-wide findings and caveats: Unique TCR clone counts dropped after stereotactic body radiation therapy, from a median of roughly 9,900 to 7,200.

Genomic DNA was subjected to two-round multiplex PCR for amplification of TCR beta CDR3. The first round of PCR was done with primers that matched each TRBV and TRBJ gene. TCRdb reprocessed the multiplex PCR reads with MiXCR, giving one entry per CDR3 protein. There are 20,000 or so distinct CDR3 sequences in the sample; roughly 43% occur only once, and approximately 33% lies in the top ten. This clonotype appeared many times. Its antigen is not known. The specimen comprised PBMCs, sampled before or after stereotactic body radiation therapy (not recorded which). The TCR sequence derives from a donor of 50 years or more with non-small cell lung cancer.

Here the CDR3 reads CSAYRDFSYEQYF. The CDR3 DNA reads as TGCAGTGCTTACCGGGACTTCTCCTACGAGCAGTACTTC. The chain is built from TRBV20-1 and TRBJ2-7; weak D call: TRBD2 (6 bases). V gave up 5 bases and J gave up 0 bases, with 11 bases separating them. The CDR3 contains 13 residues. Germline V lookup: CDR1 DFQATT, CDR2 SNEGSKA (reference sequence).